This record looks at one TCR beta chain sequence and its context. What this receptor recognizes is not known. No base quality information exists; no much larger clone differs at one position. This sample is part of a study of OX40 agonist ivuxolimab in advanced cancers. Study-wide context: Ivuxolimab was a fully human IgG2 agonistic monoclonal antibody targeting the costimulatory receptor OX40 (CD134). Intravenous ivuxolimab was administered to patients every 2 weeks at six dose levels: 0.01, 0.1, 0.3, 1.5, 3 and 10 mg/kg. Among the approximately 50 dose-escalation patients, around 20 had hepatocellular carcinoma, 15 melanoma, 9 renal cell carcinoma and 9 head and neck cancer. The dose-escalation cohort was 82.7% male with a mean age of approximately 60 years, ranging from roughly 23 to 85. Prior anti-PD-1, anti-PD-L1 or anti-CTLA-4 therapy was permitted, and checkpoint inhibitors had been received by more than 35% of dose-escalation patients. Partial responses were achieved by three dose-escalation patients, of whom one had hepatocellular carcinoma and two had cutaneous melanoma. Peripheral TCRbeta sequencing was intended to test whether TCR sequence diversity was altered and clonal T-cell expansion was caused by ivuxolimab. The paper describes the monotherapy dose-escalation part (N = 52 patients) of the phase I trial of ivuxolimab.

Genomic DNA was extracted from sorted cells for sequencing of the TCRbeta CDR3 region. TCRbeta CDR3 regions were sequenced using the immunoSEQ Assay. The immuneACCESS repertoire file appears here via TCRdb, limited to in-frame rearrangements. These files lack a portion of the clones; in checked studies, under half of the deficit traces to unresolved V genes, and the cause of the others is not known. Recorded for this sample are about 80,000 clones; roughly 84% of them occurred a single time. Less than 0.25% of the sample is taken by the ten largest. The CDR3, from cysteine to phenylalanine, totals 16 residues. This entry keeps only the CDR3 DNA: 48 bases, framed from base 1. From a lookup of the germline V gene, CDR1 and CDR2 are SGHRS and YFSETQ. Trimming accounts for 0 bases at V and 2 bases at J, while the number of junction bases matched to no gene is 4. Results and caveats for the whole study, not just this receptor: At doses of 0.1 to 3.0 mg/kg, clonal expansion of both CD4+ and CD8+ T cells in blood was seen between baseline and week 6. After ivuxolimab, expanded clones were on average more numerous among CD8+ T cells than among CD4+ T cells. Which antigens the clonally expanded peripheral T cells were specific for was not determined. Low levels of normalized T-cell clonal expansion were also seen in some patients who did not respond. In the 0.1-3.0 mg/kg groups, partial responders were among the patients with the lowest normalized peripheral clonal expansion, particularly in CD8+ T cells.

Patients with a history of autoimmune disease or receiving systemic immunosuppression were excluded from the trial. Peripheral blood for TCR sequencing was collected from all dose cohorts at baseline, on cycle 4 day 1, and on cycle 7 day 1. Samples were obtained from an open-label, multicenter, first-in-human phase I dose-escalation trial of ivuxolimab. Adults with locally advanced or metastatic head and neck squamous cell, hepatocellular, melanoma or renal cell carcinoma were enrolled in the trial. Before TCR sequencing, CD4+ T cells and CD8+ T cells were sorted from peripheral blood as separate populations.

Sequences were derived from CD4+ or CD8+ T cells sorted from blood, sampled in a trial of the OX40 agonist ivuxolimab. The chain employs TRBV5-1 and TRBJ2-1, with 8 bases aligning to TRBD2. The TCR comes from an adult with an advanced solid tumor such as melanoma, head and neck, liver or kidney cancer. The CDR3 sequence is CASSLAAGGAYNEQFF. The DNA is TGCGCCAGCAGCTTGGCCGCGGGAGGTGCCTACAATGAGCAGTTCTTC.